Given below is one TCR beta chain in context. Its antigen is not identified. This specimen belongs to a study of identical twins. Study results and caveats: Abundant beta clonotypes from cord blood had fewer insertions, unlike memory repertoires, which showed none. Conclusions came from cross-sectional statistical analysis, not from following the same donors.

TCRdb ran MiXCR on the 5' RACE reads and lists one entry per CDR3 protein. The data show about 520,000 distinct CDR3 sequences, with approximately 22% seen just once and 0.75% to 0.95% held by the top ten. Germline-derived CDR1 and CDR2 are DFQATT and SNEGSKA (reference sequence). Trimming stripped 6 bases from V and 0 bases from J, with 6 bases between. CDR3 length: 12 residues. This sample was shared with a second study, whose subject was T cells expressing NK-cell markers. Per that study: The share of CD8+ T cells held by dominant NKG2C+ clonotypes was about 1.0-8% in about six donors.

The J gene is TRBJ1-3, the V gene TRBV20-1; D is unclear. This TCR came from a woman aged 18-30 years in good health. The sample was CD4+ T cells sorted from blood. The chain's CDR3 is CSAGFSGNTIYF. The CDR3, as DNA: TGCAGTGCAGGGTTCTCTGGAAACACCATATATTTT.